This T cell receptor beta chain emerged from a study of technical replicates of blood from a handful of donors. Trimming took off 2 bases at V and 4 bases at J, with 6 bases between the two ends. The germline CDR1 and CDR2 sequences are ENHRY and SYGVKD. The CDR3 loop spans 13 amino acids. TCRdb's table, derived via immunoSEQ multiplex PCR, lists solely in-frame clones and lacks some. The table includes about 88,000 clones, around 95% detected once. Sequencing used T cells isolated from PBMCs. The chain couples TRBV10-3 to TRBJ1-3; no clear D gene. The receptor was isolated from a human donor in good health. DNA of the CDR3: TGTGCCATCAGTGAGGGCAGGGGAAACACCATATATTTT. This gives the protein CAISEGRGNTIYF.